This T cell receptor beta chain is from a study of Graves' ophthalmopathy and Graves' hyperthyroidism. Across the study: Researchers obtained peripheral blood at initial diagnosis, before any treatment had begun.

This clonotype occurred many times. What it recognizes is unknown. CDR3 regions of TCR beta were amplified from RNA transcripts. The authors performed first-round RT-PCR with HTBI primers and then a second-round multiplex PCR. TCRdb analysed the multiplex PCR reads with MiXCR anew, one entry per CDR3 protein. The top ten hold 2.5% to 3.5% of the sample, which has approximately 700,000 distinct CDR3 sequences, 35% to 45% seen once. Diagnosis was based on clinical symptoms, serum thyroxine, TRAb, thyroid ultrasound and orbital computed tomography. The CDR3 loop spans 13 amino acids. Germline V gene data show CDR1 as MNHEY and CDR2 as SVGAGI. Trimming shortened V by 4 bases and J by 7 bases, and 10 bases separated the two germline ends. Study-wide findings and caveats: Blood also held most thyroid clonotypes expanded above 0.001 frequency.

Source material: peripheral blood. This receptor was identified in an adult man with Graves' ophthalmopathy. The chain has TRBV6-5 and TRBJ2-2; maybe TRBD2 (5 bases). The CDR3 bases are TGTGCCAGCAGTTCCCCAGCGGTCGGGGAGCTGTTTTTT. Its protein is CASSSPAVGELFF.